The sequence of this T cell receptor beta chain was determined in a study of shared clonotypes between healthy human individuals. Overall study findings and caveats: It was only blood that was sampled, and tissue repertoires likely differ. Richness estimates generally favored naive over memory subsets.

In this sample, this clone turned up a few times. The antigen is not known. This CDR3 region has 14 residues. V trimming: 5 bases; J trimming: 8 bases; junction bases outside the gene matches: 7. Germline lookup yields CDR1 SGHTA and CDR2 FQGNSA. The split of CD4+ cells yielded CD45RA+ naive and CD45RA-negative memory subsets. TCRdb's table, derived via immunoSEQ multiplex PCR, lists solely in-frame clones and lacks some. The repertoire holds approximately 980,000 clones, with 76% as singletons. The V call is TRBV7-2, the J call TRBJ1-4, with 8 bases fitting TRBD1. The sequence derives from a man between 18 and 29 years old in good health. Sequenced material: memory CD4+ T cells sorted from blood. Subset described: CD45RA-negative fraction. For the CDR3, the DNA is TGTGCCAGCAGCGACCAGGGGGCTGGAGAAAAACTGTTTTTT. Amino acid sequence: CASSDQGAGEKLFF.